The 32 T cell receptor beta chains below come from one sample, sequenced in a study of blood T cell repertoires in COVID-19 (dated by TCRdb to between 2020 and 2021). Library method: the immunoSEQ multiplex PCR assay. The immuneACCESS repertoire file appears here via TCRdb, limited to in-frame rearrangements. These files lack a portion of the clones; in checked studies, under half of the deficit traces to unresolved V genes, and the cause of the others is not known. The sample includes about 44,000 clones, with nearly 90% observed a single time. The ten top clones hold 15% to 17% of the sample. Sequencing was performed on peripheral blood. All receptors come from a man between 65 and 85 years old with active COVID-19.

This clone was picked up a small number of times. The J gene is TRBJ1-5, the V gene TRBV19, with a weak D call TRBD1 (6 bases). Germline loops: CDR1 LNHDA, CDR2 SQIVND (reference sequence). Trimming left V 2 bases short and J 0 bases short, with 17 bases between. CDR3 size: 18 residues. CDR3 nucleotides: TGTGCCAGTAGTATAAAGACGGCCGGGACATATAGCAATCAGCCCCAGCATTTT. This encodes CASSIKTAGTYSNQPQHF.

The chain combines TRBV7-2 with TRBJ2-7; D call uncertain. Germline lookup yields CDR1 SGHTA and CDR2 FQGNSA. The CDR3 has 14 residues. Trimming shortened V by 2 bases and J by 0 bases, and 8 bases separated the two germline ends. For the CDR3, the DNA is TGTGCCAGCAGCTTAACAACGTTCTCCTACGAGCAGTACTTC. Amino acid sequence: CASSLTTFSYEQYF.

The chain carries TRBV29-1 and TRBJ1-4; D is undetermined. CDR3 length equals 13 residues. V was trimmed by 7 bases and J by 5 bases, leaving 14 bases between them. Germline V lookup: CDR1 SQVTM, CDR2 ANQGSEA. The CDR3 spells CSASNSPNEKLFF. CDR3 DNA: TGCAGCGCCTCGAACAGCCCGAATGAAAAACTGTTTTTT.

The V call is TRBV5-1, the J call TRBJ1-5, with D possibly TRBD1 on 5 matching bases. Trimming took 0 bases from V and 0 from J, leaving 16 bases between them. In germline, CDR1 is SGHRS, CDR2 YFSETQ. The CDR3 runs to 18 residues. CDR3 nucleotide sequence: TGCGCCAGCAGCTTGGTCGCTGTTGGCAGGGATAGCAATCAGCCCCAGCATTTT. It is translated as CASSLVAVGRDSNQPQHF.

J is TRBJ1-1 and V is TRBV20-1; D is perhaps TRBD1 (5 bases). V lost 3 bases, J lost 8 bases, and 16 bases lay in between. CDR1 is DFQATT and CDR2 is SNEGSKA in the germline V gene (reference sequence). The CDR3 spans 13 residues. The CDR3 here is CSASVQGLREAFF. The DNA for the CDR3 is TGCAGTGCTAGTGTCCAGGGCCTAAGAGAAGCTTTCTTT.

On this clone: Germline and junction disagree at one end, which may indicate a read error. The chain combines TRBV7-7 with TRBJ2-2; no firm D call. The CDR3 loop spans 14 amino acids. Germline V gene data show CDR1 as SSHAT and CDR2 as FNYEAQ (reference sequence). CDR3 coding DNA: TGTGCTAGCAGCTTATCACAATACACCGGGGAGCTGTTTTTT. Protein sequence: CASSLSQYTGELFF.

This clone is a singleton in its sample. CDR3 loop: CASSQTGASSYEQYF. CDR3 DNA sequence: TGTGCCAGCTCACAGACAGGGGCCAGCTCCTACGAGCAGTACTTC. This chain connects TRBV18 to TRBJ2-7, with TRBD1 identical over 8 bases. This CDR3 contains 15 residues. J was trimmed by 0 bases and V by 4 bases; bases with no gene match: 5. Germline-derived CDR1 and CDR2 are KGHSH and LQKENI. The complete variable domain, with remaining parts taken from reference TRBV18 and TRBJ2-7, reads NAGVMQNPRHLVRRRGQEARLRCSPMKGHSHVYWYRQLPEEGLKFMVYLQKENIIDESGMPKERFSAEFPKEGPSILRIQQVVRGDSAAYFCASSQTGASSYEQYFGPGTRLTVT.

The count of this clone is one. This chain links TRBV25-1 with TRBJ1-2; D is undetermined. The CDR3 runs 13 residues. Between the trimmed V and J ends, which lost 1 base and 4 bases, there was a span of 7 bases. Germline V gene sequence: CDR1 MGHDK, CDR2 SYGVNS. The CDR3 bases are TGTGCCAGCAGTGAATCGGTCCCCTATGGCTACACCTTC. It translates to CASSESVPYGYTF.

The V and J genes are TRBV19 and TRBJ2-7; weak D call: TRBD1 (6 bases). CDR3 size: 14 residues. Germline loops: CDR1 LNHDA, CDR2 SQIVND (reference sequence). Trimming shortened V by 4 bases and J by 0 bases, and 10 bases separated the two germline ends. DNA for the CDR3: TGTGCCAGTAGTACACAGGGTAACTCCTACGAGCAGTACTTC. It is translated as CASSTQGNSYEQYF. The complete variable domain, with remaining parts taken from reference TRBV19 and TRBJ2-7, reads DGGITQSPKYLFRKEGQNVTLSCEQNLNHDAMYWYRQDPGQGLRLIYYSQIVNDFQKGDIAEGYSVSREKKESFPLTVTSAQKNPTAFYLCASSTQGNSYEQYFGPGTRLTVT.

The chain recombines TRBV6-5 with TRBJ2-5, with 9 bases that match TRBD1. CDR1 is MNHEY and CDR2 is SVGAGI in the germline V gene. The CDR3 is 15 residues long. V shed 6 bases and J 5 bases; nucleotides not matched to a gene: 10. The CDR3 DNA sequence: TGTGCCAGCAGACCTGGGACAGGGATTGCGGAGACCCAGTACTTC. Its translation is CASRPGTGIAETQYF.

Written as DNA, the CDR3 is TGTGCCAGCAGTACCACGGGTCTCAATGAGCAGTTCTTC. Amino acids: CASSTTGLNEQFF. J is TRBJ2-1 and V is TRBV7-3; unclear D gene. Per germline, CDR1 SGHTA and CDR2 FQGTGA. The CDR3 contains 13 residues. V was trimmed by 6 bases and J by 6 bases, leaving 12 bases between them.

The chain uses TRBV24-1 and TRBJ2-1, with 8 bases aligning to TRBD2. With V trimmed by 3 bases and J by 0 bases, 3 bases remained unmatched. This CDR3 is built from 16 residues. Germline CDR1 and CDR2: KGHDR and SFDVKD. CDR3 loop: CATSDPAGDSYNEQFF. In DNA form, the CDR3 reads TGTGCCACCAGTGATCCAGCGGGGGACTCCTACAATGAGCAGTTCTTC.

The chain has TRBV3-1 (or the pseudogene TRBV3-2) and TRBJ2-1, with TRBD1 as a possible D gene (6 bases). Germline loops: CDR1 LGHDT, CDR2 YNNKEL (reference sequence). The V and J ends lost 11 bases and 1 base respectively, with 18 bases between them. The CDR3 extends over 15 amino acids. CDR3 amino acids: CASAKGQGSYNEQFF. In DNA, the CDR3 is TGTGCCTCCGCCAAGGGTCAGGGGTCCTACAATGAGCAGTTCTTC.

The chain carries TRBV12-3 or TRBV12-4 and TRBJ2-7, with a possible D match to TRBD2 (5 bases). This CDR3 contains 11 residues. Trimming cost V 6 bases and J 5 bases, with 8 bases left between them. CDR3 sequence (DNA): TGTGCCAGCAGCCCCGGGAACGAGCAGTACTTC. Residues: CASSPGNEQYF.

This chain uses TRBV2 with TRBJ2-3; 11 bases map to TRBD2. Germline-derived CDR1 and CDR2 are SNHLY and FYNNEI. The CDR3 extends over 14 amino acids. With 8 bases clipped from V and 2 bases from J, the junction kept 3 bases outside the gene matches. The CDR3 protein is CASEGLAVTDTQYF. CDR3 nucleotide sequence: TGTGCCAGCGAGGGACTAGCGGTCACAGATACGCAGTATTTT.

The rearrangement uses TRBV4-1 and TRBJ1-2, with TRBD1 matching 12 bases. The V gene's germline CDR1 is MGHRA and CDR2 YSYEKL. The J segment lost 7 bases and the V segment lost 1 base, leaving 7 bases of the junction unmatched. The CDR3 length is 16 residues. The CDR3 is CASSQAAGQGALGYTF. CDR3 DNA: TGCGCCAGCAGCCAAGCCGCGGGACAGGGGGCGCTTGGCTACACCTTC.

The chain couples TRBV7-9 to TRBJ1-1; TRBD1 might be the D (6 bases). The CDR3 is 13 amino acids. Trimming removed 5 bases from V and 4 bases from J, with 11 bases in between. Per germline, CDR1 SEHNR and CDR2 FQNEAQ (reference sequence). CDR3 loop: CASSLTGSTEAFF. The CDR3 DNA follows: TGTGCCAGCAGCCTAACAGGGTCCACTGAAGCTTTCTTT. The full variable domain, its missing parts supplied by reference TRBV7-9 and TRBJ1-1, is DTGVSQNPRHKITKRGQNVTFRCDPISEHNRLYWYRQTLGQGPEFLTYFQNEAQLEKSRLLSDRFSAERPKGSFSTLEIQRTEQGDSAMYLCASSLTGSTEAFFGQGTRLTVV.

The chain couples TRBV2 to TRBJ2-2, with TRBD2 identical over 10 bases. V gave up 8 bases and J gave up 5 bases; unmatched junction bases: 8. This CDR3 is built from 15 residues. CDR1 is SNHLY and CDR2 is FYNNEI in the germline V gene. The CDR3 coding sequence is TGTGCCAGCCAACCGGGGACTAGCGTAACCGGGGAGCTGTTTTTT. Protein sequence: CASQPGTSVTGELFF. Variable domain in full (rest from reference TRBV2 and TRBJ2-2): EPEVTQTPSHQVTQMGQEVILRCVPISNHLYFYWYRQILGQKVEFLVSFYNNEISEKSEIFDDQFSVERPDGSNFTLKIRSTKLEDSAMYFCASQPGTSVTGELFFGEGSRLTVL.

The chain carries TRBV7-2 and TRBJ1-1; 7 bases map to TRBD1. The CDR3 extends over 14 amino acids. CDR1 and CDR2 (germline): SGHTA, FQGNSA. V shed 5 bases and J 10 bases; nucleotides not matched to a gene: 13. The DNA for the CDR3 is TGTGCCAGCAGCCGTATTAGGGACAGCGGGGGAGCTTTCTTT. Translation gives CASSRIRDSGGAFF.

The chain combines TRBV12-3 or TRBV12-4 with TRBJ2-2; 7 nucleotides line up with TRBD1. V lost 11 bases and J lost 6; bases outside the gene matches: 9. This CDR3 comprises 13 residues. The CDR3 is CACAVRGPGELFF. CDR3 nucleotide sequence: TGTGCCTGCGCGGTGAGGGGGCCCGGGGAGCTGTTTTTT.

The chain links TRBV28 to TRBJ1-2; D may be TRBD1 (5 bases). The germline V and J ends were trimmed by 5 bases and 2 bases, with 9 bases remaining between them. The CDR3 extends over 13 amino acids. CDR1 and CDR2 (germline): MDHEN, SYDVKM. CDR3 protein: CASSTTGNYGYTF. In nucleotides, the CDR3 is TGTGCCAGCAGTACAACAGGAAACTATGGCTACACCTTC.

The V call is TRBV4-3, the J call TRBJ2-3; 9 nucleotides line up with TRBD1. CDR3 length equals 17 residues. Germline loops: CDR1 LGHNA, CDR2 YSLEER. V was pared by 1 base and J by 5 bases, with 10 bases of the junction left unmatched. The CDR3, as DNA: TGCGCCAGCAGCCAAGGCTCCGGGACAGGGTTGGAAGATACGCAGTATTTT. It yields the protein CASSQGSGTGLEDTQYF.

This clone was observed once. The V call is TRBV6-5, the J call TRBJ2-7; 7 positions match TRBD2. Trimming removed 5 bases from V and 3 bases from J; junction bases left unmatched: 10. CDR1 and CDR2 (germline): MNHEY, SVGAGI. The CDR3 has 15 residues. The CDR3 sequence: CASSPIRGVYYEQYF. As DNA, the CDR3 is TGTGCCAGCAGTCCGATCCGGGGGGTATACTACGAGCAGTACTTC.

The rearrangement joins TRBV9 to TRBJ2-6; D is ambiguous. Germline loops: CDR1 SGDLS, CDR2 YYNGEE. The CDR3 extends over 15 amino acids. Trimming took off 3 bases at V and 2 bases at J, with 9 bases between the two ends. CDR3 residues: CASSEHPAGANVLTF. In DNA, the CDR3 is TGTGCCAGCAGCGAGCATCCGGCTGGGGCCAACGTCCTGACTTTC.

CDR3 amino acids: CASSPPPGTGDGYTF. For the CDR3, the DNA is TGCGCCAGCAGTCCCCCACCCGGGACAGGGGATGGCTACACCTTC. The J gene is TRBJ1-2, the V gene TRBV23-1; TRBD1 agrees at 10 bases. TRBV23-1 is marked as an open reading frame, function uncertain. This CDR3 spans 15 amino acids. V shed 4 bases and J 6 bases; nucleotides not matched to a gene: 8.

This chain uses TRBV3-1 (or the pseudogene TRBV3-2) with TRBJ2-3; 11 nucleotides line up with TRBD2. CDR3 length: 16 residues. Germline V CDR1 and CDR2: LGHDT, YNNKEL (reference sequence). Trimming took 6 bases from V and 1 from J; bases not matched to a gene: 6. In DNA form, the CDR3 reads TGTGCCAGCAGGCCAACTAGCGGGGGAGGCACAGATACGCAGTATTTT. Residues: CASRPTSGGGTDTQYF.

This clone was detected only once. The chain combines TRBV7-2 with TRBJ2-3; the match to TRBD1 covers 8 bases. The CDR3 runs to 17 residues. V was clipped by 3 bases and J by 2 bases; unmatched bases: 10. CDR1 and CDR2 (germline): SGHTA, FQGNSA. The CDR3 loop reads CASSFQQGVAVTDTQYF. CDR3 bases: TGTGCCAGCAGCTTCCAACAGGGGGTCGCCGTCACAGATACGCAGTATTTT. The full variable domain, with the rest looked up from reference TRBV7-2 and TRBJ2-3, is GAGVSQSPSNKVTEKGKDVELRCDPISGHTALYWYRQSLGQGLEFLIYFQGNSAPDKSGLPSDRFSAERTGGSVSTLTIQRTQQEDSAVYLCASSFQQGVAVTDTQYFGPGTRLTVL.

This chain connects TRBV21-1 to TRBJ2-3; the table's D gene call, TRBD2, was not cross checked with the DNA. TRBV21-1 is a recognized pseudogene. The CDR3 is 9 residues long. The CDR3 DNA sequence: TGTGCCAGCAGCCCCCGCGGGTATTTT. This gives the protein CASSPRGYF.

The chain carries TRBV13 and TRBJ2-1; 7 nucleotides match TRBD2. The CDR3 consists of 17 residues. Losses at the gene ends were 3 bases for V and 10 bases for J; bases not matched to a gene: 18. CDR1 PRHDT and CDR2 FYEKMQ come from the germline V gene (reference sequence). For the CDR3, the DNA is TGTGCCAGCAGCTTGCGTTATCGGGGCGGGGGAGCAGGCGAGCAGTTCTTC. Translation gives CASSLRYRGGGAGEQFF.

The chain's CDR3 is CASSPGLNNEQFF. CDR3 coding DNA: TGCGCCAGCAGCCCTGGACTTAACAATGAGCAGTTCTTC. The V call is TRBV4-1, the J call TRBJ2-1, with D tentatively TRBD2 (5 bases). Deletions cut 4 bases from V and 5 bases from J, with 9 bases between. The CDR3 spans 13 residues. The germline CDR1 and CDR2 sequences are MGHRA and YSYEKL.

The chain carries TRBV6-2 or TRBV6-3 and TRBJ2-1; TRBD2 aligns across 16 bases. Per the germline V gene, CDR1 is MNHEY and CDR2 is SVGEGT. V was pared by 2 bases and J by 10 bases, with 2 bases of the junction left unmatched. The CDR3 runs to 15 residues. The CDR3 DNA sequence: TGTGCCAGCAGTTACGCGGGACTAGCGGGGGGGGAGCAGTTCTTC. It codes for CASSYAGLAGGEQFF.

This clone has only one observation. The rearrangement links TRBV3-1 (or the pseudogene TRBV3-2) to TRBJ1-1; D remains unclear. V was shortened by 0 bases and J by 0 bases, with 2 bases between the two germline ends. Per the germline V gene, CDR1 is LGHDT and CDR2 is YNNKEL (reference sequence). CDR3 size: 13 residues. The CDR3 DNA sequence: TGTGCCAGCAGCCAAGACTTGAACACTGAAGCTTTCTTT. Encoded protein: CASSQDLNTEAFF.